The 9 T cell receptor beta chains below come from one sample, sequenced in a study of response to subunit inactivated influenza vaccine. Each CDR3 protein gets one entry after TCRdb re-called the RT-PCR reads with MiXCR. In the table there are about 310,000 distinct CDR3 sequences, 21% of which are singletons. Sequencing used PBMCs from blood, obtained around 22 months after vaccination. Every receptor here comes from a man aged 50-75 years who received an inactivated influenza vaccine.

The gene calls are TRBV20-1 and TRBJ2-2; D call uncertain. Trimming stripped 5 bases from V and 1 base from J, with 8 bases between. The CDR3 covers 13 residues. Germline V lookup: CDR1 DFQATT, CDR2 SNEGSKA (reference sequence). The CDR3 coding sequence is TGCAGTGCTTTAAACAGGAACACCGGGGAGCTGTTTTTT. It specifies CSALNRNTGELFF.

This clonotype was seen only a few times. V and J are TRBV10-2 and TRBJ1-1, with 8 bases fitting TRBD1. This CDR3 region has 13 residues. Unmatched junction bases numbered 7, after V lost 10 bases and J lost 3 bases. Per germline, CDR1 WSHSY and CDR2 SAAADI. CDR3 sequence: CATLGQADTEAFF. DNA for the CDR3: TGCGCCACACTGGGACAGGCCGACACTGAAGCTTTCTTT.

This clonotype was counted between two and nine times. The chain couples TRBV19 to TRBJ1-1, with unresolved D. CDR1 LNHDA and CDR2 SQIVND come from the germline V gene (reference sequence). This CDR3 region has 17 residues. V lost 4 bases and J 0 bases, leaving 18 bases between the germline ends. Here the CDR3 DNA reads TGTGCCAGTAGTAACCCAGGCGATCAACGATTGAACACTGAAGCTTTCTTT. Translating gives CASSNPGDQRLNTEAFF.

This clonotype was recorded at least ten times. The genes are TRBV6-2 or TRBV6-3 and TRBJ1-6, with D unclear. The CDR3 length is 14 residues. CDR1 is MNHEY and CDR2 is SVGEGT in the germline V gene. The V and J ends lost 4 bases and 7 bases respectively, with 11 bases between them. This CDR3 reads CASSFGLPNSPLHF. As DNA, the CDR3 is TGTGCCAGCAGTTTTGGGCTTCCAAATTCACCCCTCCACTTT.

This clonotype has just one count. The chain's CDR3 is CASSPYGSSAGELFF. CDR3 DNA sequence: TGTGCCAGCAGCCCCTACGGGAGTAGCGCCGGGGAGCTGTTTTTT. The chain has TRBV5-5 and TRBJ2-2, with a weak D call TRBD2 (6 bases). This CDR3 is built from 15 residues. Germline assignment: CDR1 SGHKS and CDR2 YYEKEE (reference sequence). V gave up 4 bases and J gave up 6 bases, with 16 bases separating them.

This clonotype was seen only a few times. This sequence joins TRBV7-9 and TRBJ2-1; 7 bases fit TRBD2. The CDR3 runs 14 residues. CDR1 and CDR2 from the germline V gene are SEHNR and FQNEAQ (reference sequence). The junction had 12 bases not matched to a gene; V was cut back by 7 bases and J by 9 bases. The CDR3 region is CASIHRDYLVEQFF. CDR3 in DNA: TGTGCCAGCATCCATAGGGACTACCTGGTTGAGCAGTTCTTC.

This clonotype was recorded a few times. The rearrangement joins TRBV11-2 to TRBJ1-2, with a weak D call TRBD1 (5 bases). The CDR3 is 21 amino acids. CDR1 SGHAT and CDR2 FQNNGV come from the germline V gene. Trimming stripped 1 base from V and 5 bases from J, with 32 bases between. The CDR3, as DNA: TGTGCCAGCAGCTTAGGAGGGCAGGGTACTTTCCAGAGAGGCCATTTGTATGGCTACACCTTC. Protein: CASSLGGQGTFQRGHLYGYTF.

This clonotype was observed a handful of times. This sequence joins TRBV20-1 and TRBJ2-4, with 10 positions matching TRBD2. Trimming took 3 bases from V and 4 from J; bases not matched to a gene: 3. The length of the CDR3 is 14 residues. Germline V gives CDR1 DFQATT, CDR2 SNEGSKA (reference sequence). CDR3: CSASQREGKNIQYF. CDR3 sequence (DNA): TGCAGTGCTAGTCAGCGGGAGGGAAAAAACATTCAGTACTTC.

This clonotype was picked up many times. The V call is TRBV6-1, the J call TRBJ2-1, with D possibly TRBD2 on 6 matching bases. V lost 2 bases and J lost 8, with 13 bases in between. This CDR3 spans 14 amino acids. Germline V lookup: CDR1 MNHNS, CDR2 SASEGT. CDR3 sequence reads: CASSELGSVDEQFF. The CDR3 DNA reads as TGTGCCAGCAGTGAACTCGGGAGTGTGGATGAGCAGTTCTTC.